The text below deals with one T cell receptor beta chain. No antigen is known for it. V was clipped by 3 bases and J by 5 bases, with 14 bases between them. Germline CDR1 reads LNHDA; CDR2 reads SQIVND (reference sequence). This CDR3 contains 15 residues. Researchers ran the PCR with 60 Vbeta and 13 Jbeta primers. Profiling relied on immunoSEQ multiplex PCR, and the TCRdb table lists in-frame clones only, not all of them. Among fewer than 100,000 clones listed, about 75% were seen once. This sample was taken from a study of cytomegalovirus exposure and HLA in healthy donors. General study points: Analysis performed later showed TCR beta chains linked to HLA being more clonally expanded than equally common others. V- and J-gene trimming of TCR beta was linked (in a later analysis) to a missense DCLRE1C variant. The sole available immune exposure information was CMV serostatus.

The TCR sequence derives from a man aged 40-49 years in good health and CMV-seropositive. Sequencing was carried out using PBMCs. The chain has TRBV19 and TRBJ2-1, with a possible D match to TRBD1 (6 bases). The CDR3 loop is CASSIWQGHDNEQFF. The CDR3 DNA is TGTGCCAGTAGTATTTGGCAGGGGCACGACAATGAGCAGTTCTTC.